The next 30 T cell receptor beta chains were all read from a single sample in a study of T cells after yellow fever vaccination. TCRdb reanalysed the 5' RACE reads using MiXCR and keeps one entry per CDR3 protein. The sample includes some 320,000 distinct CDR3 sequences, about 11% of them seen just once. Sequenced material: CD4+ T cells sorted from PBMCs, taken 45 days after the yellow fever booster vaccination. These receptors all stem from a man between 18 and 29 years old who received the YFV17D yellow fever vaccine.

CDR3 sequence reads: CASGKRRGWEQYV. The CDR3 bases are TGTGCCAGCGGAAAACGGAGGGGGTGGGAGCAGTACGTC. This sequence joins TRBV27 and TRBJ2-7; TRBD1 or TRBD2 may be the D gene (6 bases each). Germline loops: CDR1 MNHEY, CDR2 SMNVEV (reference sequence). Trimming took 8 bases from V and 7 from J, leaving 18 bases between them. This CDR3 contains 13 residues.

This clonotype was observed a handful of times. The rearrangement links TRBV7-9 to TRBJ2-1; D is ambiguous. This CDR3 has 13 amino acids. Germline V gene sequence: CDR1 SEHNR, CDR2 FQNEAQ (reference sequence). V dropped 3 bases and J dropped 7 bases, with 10 bases sitting between them. The CDR3 is CASSFGPYNEQFF. CDR3 nucleotides: TGTGCCAGCAGCTTCGGACCTTATAATGAGCAGTTCTTC. Based on the CDR3 plus reference TRBV7-9 and TRBJ2-1, the full variable domain is DTGVSQNPRHKITKRGQNVTFRCDPISEHNRLYWYRQTLGQGPEFLTYFQNEAQLEKSRLLSDRFSAERPKGSFSTLEIQRTEQGDSAMYLCASSFGPYNEQFFGPGTRLTVL.

This clonotype was seen only a few times. This chain uses TRBV27 with TRBJ2-7; D gene ambiguous. The germline V and J ends were trimmed by 5 bases and 4 bases, with 12 bases remaining between them. There are 13 residues in the CDR3. Per germline, CDR1 MNHEY and CDR2 SMNVEV (reference sequence). The CDR3 coding sequence is TGTGCCAGCAGTCCCCAGACAAGATACGAGCAGTACTTC. Encoded protein: CASSPQTRYEQYF.

The V gene is TRBV6-6, the J gene TRBJ2-7; 11 bases map to TRBD2. The CDR3 spans 14 residues. V trimming: 10 bases; J trimming: 6 bases; junction bases outside the gene matches: 11. In germline, CDR1 is MNHNY, CDR2 SVGAGI (reference sequence). CDR3 bases: TGTGCCACCGATCTAGCGGGGGGACCCCTCGAGCAGTACGTC. It translates to CATDLAGGPLEQYV.

This clonotype is classed as medium-sized. The rearrangement links TRBV7-8 to TRBJ2-2; D may correspond to TRBD1 or TRBD2 (5 bases each). In germline, CDR1 is SGHVS, CDR2 FQNEAQ. This CDR3 has 17 residues. Trimming took 6 bases from V and 0 from J, leaving 17 bases between them. CDR3 DNA sequence: TGTGCCAGCAGGTCCGTGATATGGGGGACGAACACCGGGGAGCTGTTTTTT. Translated: CASRSVIWGTNTGELFF.

The chain employs TRBV5-1 and TRBJ2-3, with 9 bases matching TRBD2. Germline V gene lookup returns CDR1 SGHRS and CDR2 YFSETQ. Losses at the gene ends were 0 bases for V and 2 bases for J; bases not matched to a gene: 4. The CDR3 has 16 residues. In nucleotides, the CDR3 is TGCGCCAGCAGCTTGGGACTAGCGGCAGACACAGATACGCAGTATTTT. Translating gives CASSLGLAADTDTQYF.

There are a few counts of this clonotype. J is TRBJ1-1 and V is TRBV7-3; the D gene is possibly TRBD1 (6 bases). Per germline, CDR1 SGHTA and CDR2 FQGTGA. V lost 0 bases and J lost 4, with 18 bases in between. CDR3 length: 17 amino acids. Here the CDR3 reads CASSLTAAGVVSTEAFF. CDR3 in DNA: TGTGCCAGCAGCTTAACGGCGGCAGGGGTTGTTAGCACTGAAGCTTTCTTT.

The rearrangement joins TRBV6-5 to TRBJ1-1, with D possibly being TRBD1 (5 bases). Germline loops: CDR1 MNHEY, CDR2 SVGAGI. This CDR3 contains 11 residues. Trimming stripped 5 bases from V and 9 bases from J, with 10 bases between. The CDR3 spells CASSHGGKAFF. DNA of the CDR3: TGTGCCAGCAGTCACGGGGGGAAAGCTTTCTTT.

The table lists this clonotype with many counts. The gene calls are TRBV5-1 and TRBJ1-1; the D is unclear. The CDR3 is 12 residues long. V lost 2 bases to trimming and J lost 6 bases, with 8 bases between them. From germline, CDR1 is SGHRS and CDR2 YFSETQ. For the CDR3, the DNA is TGCGCCAGCAGCTTCCCCCCCGCTGAAGCTTTCTTT. It specifies CASSFPPAEAFF.

V usage is TRBV11-2 and J usage is TRBJ2-2; weak D call: TRBD2 (7 bases). Trimming left V 6 bases short and J 0 bases short, with 14 bases between. The CDR3 consists of 16 residues. Germline-derived CDR1 and CDR2 are SGHAT and FQNNGV. The CDR3 region is CASSYGGAANTGELFF. For the CDR3, the DNA is TGTGCCAGCAGTTATGGGGGGGCCGCGAACACCGGGGAGCTGTTTTTT. The full variable domain, rest sourced from reference TRBV11-2 and TRBJ2-2, is EAGVAQSPRYKIIEKRQSVAFWCNPISGHATLYWYQQILGQGPKLLIQFQNNGVVDDSQLPKDRFSAERLKGVDSTLKIQPAKLEDSAVYLCASSYGGAANTGELFFGEGSRLTVL.

This chain links TRBV10-3 with TRBJ2-7; 8 bases fit TRBD1. The CDR3 contains 14 residues. V lost 6 bases to trimming and J lost 2 bases; unmatched junction nucleotides: 6. CDR1 and CDR2 (germline): ENHRY, SYGVKD. This chain's CDR3 is CAIREDRVPYEQYF. The CDR3 bases are TGTGCCATCAGGGAGGACAGGGTCCCCTACGAGCAGTACTTC.

This sequence joins TRBV24-1 and TRBJ2-7; 11 bases agree with TRBD2. This CDR3 comprises 17 residues. In germline, CDR1 is KGHDR, CDR2 SFDVKD. With V trimmed by 0 bases and J by 2 bases, 5 bases remained unmatched. CDR3 nucleotide sequence: TGTGCCACCAGTGATTTGCTTCTAGCGGGGGGCACCTACGAGCAGTACGTC. Translated, it gives CATSDLLLAGGTYEQYV.

The sample holds a few counts of this clonotype. The rearrangement joins TRBV7-4 to TRBJ1-5; D unresolved. CDR1 is SGHVT, CDR2 SQSDAQ, per germline. The CDR3 is 14 amino acids. Deletions cut 5 bases from V and 6 bases from J, with 14 bases between. Here the CDR3 DNA reads TGTGCCAGCAGCCATGGGAGGGAATGTCAGCCCCAGCATTTT. Protein product: CASSHGRECQPQHF.

The V gene is TRBV20-1, the J gene TRBJ2-7, with 10 bases fitting TRBD1. J gave up 4 bases and V 8 bases, and 17 bases lay outside the gene matches. The CDR3 has 16 residues. Germline-derived CDR1 and CDR2 are DFQATT and SNEGSKA (reference sequence). The CDR3 DNA sequence: TGCAGTCCCTACGATCCGGGACAGGGGACCCCTTACGAGCAGTACGTC. Residues: CSPYDPGQGTPYEQYV.

The chain links TRBV5-1 to TRBJ2-6; D is unclear. Per germline, CDR1 SGHRS and CDR2 YFSETQ. This CDR3 is 18 amino acids long. The V and J ends lost 4 bases and 1 base respectively, with 18 bases between them. The CDR3 loop reads CASSLRLRGLSGANVLTF. The CDR3 DNA reads TGCGCCAGCAGCCTTAGGCTCCGTGGGCTGTCTGGGGCCAACGTCCTGACTTTC.

This chain links TRBV4-2 with TRBJ1-4; D is uncertain. The V end was cut by 4 bases, the J end by 8 bases, with 17 bases between. Germline V gene data show CDR1 as LGHNA and CDR2 as YNFKEQ. The CDR3 consists of 15 residues. The CDR3 DNA reads as TGTGCCAGCAGCCTATGGACGGGCCGGGAGGAAAAACTGTTTTTT. Translating gives CASSLWTGREEKLFF.

The chain is built from TRBV4-3 and TRBJ2-1; D not resolved. Looked up from germline, CDR1 is LGHNA and CDR2 is YSLEER. The CDR3 runs to 16 residues. Trimming left V 0 bases short and J 2 bases short, with 11 bases between. CDR3 sequence (DNA): TGCGCCAGCAGCCAAGATTACGGAACGACCTACAATGAGCAGTTCTTC. Its translation: CASSQDYGTTYNEQFF.

This chain joins TRBV5-1 and TRBJ2-3; a possible D gene is TRBD2 (6 bases). The germline V gene encodes CDR1 SGHRS and CDR2 YFSETQ. CDR3 size: 15 residues. Trimming left V 3 bases short and J 1 base short, with 12 bases between. The CDR3 sequence is CASSYGPSGTDTQYF. As DNA, the CDR3 is TGCGCCAGCAGCTACGGGCCTAGCGGCACAGATACGCAGTATTTT.

The V and J genes are TRBV2 and TRBJ1-1; no clear D gene. The CDR3 has 13 amino acids. V lost 7 bases and J 1 base, leaving 10 bases between the germline ends. Germline V gene lookup returns CDR1 SNHLY and CDR2 FYNNEI. The chain's CDR3 is CASNDRANTEAFF. The CDR3 nucleotides read TGTGCCAGCAATGACCGGGCGAACACTGAAGCTTTCTTT.

This clonotype came up a few times. The chain combines TRBV4-1 with TRBJ1-5; no reliable D call. The V end was cut by 0 bases, the J end by 7 bases, with 7 bases between. The germline V gene has CDR1 MGHRA and CDR2 YSYEKL. The CDR3 contains 13 residues. CDR3 in DNA: TGCGCCAGCAGCCAAGATACAGCCCAGCCCCAGCATTTT. It specifies CASSQDTAQPQHF.

This clonotype was picked up a small number of times. The CDR3 protein is CASGPGGVNTGELFF. CDR3 coding DNA: TGTGCCAGCGGCCCGGGGGGCGTTAACACCGGGGAGCTGTTTTTT. V and J are TRBV6-6 and TRBJ2-2; D may be TRBD2 (7 bases). Germline lookup yields CDR1 MNHNY and CDR2 SVGAGI (reference sequence). V lost 8 bases and J lost 2, with 15 bases in between. The CDR3 runs to 15 residues.

The chain employs TRBV5-1 and TRBJ2-3; no clear D. V was cut by 0 bases and J by 6 bases, with 14 bases left in between. The CDR3 runs to 15 residues. From germline, CDR1 is SGHRS and CDR2 YFSETQ. The CDR3 nucleotides read TGCGCCAGCAGCTTGGGGGTGGCCTTGGCGGATACGCAGTATTTT. Its translation is CASSLGVALADTQYF.

V gene TRBV7-3 combines with J gene TRBJ2-3, with unresolved D. This CDR3 has 16 residues. Trimming took off 3 bases at V and 0 bases at J, with 13 bases between the two ends. Germline-derived CDR1 and CDR2 are SGHTA and FQGTGA. CDR3 amino acids: CASSFSYVTSTDTQYF. The CDR3, as DNA: TGTGCCAGCAGCTTCTCCTACGTTACTAGCACAGATACGCAGTATTTT.

This clonotype has just a few counts. The rearrangement links TRBV4-1 to TRBJ2-1, with 7 bases aligning to TRBD2. Germline assignment: CDR1 MGHRA and CDR2 YSYEKL. V was clipped by 2 bases and J by 0 bases; unmatched bases: 4. This CDR3 has 16 residues. The CDR3 region is CASSQSGTSSYNEQFF. The CDR3 coding sequence is TGCGCCAGCAGCCAAAGCGGGACCAGCTCCTACAATGAGCAGTTCTTC.

The chain couples TRBV4-1 to TRBJ2-1; either TRBD1 or TRBD2 may supply D (5 bases each). This CDR3 spans 18 amino acids. The ends were cut back, 2 bases at V and 6 bases at J, with 23 bases in the middle. Germline CDR1 and CDR2: MGHRA and YSYEKL. Here the CDR3 reads CASSQQDIGTSIRNEQFF. DNA for the CDR3: TGCGCCAGCAGCCAACAAGATATCGGGACCAGCATCCGCAATGAGCAGTTCTTC.

Here the CDR3 reads CAWSFTATTWKLFF. The CDR3 region has the DNA TGTGCCTGGAGCTTTACAGCGACCACATGGAAACTGTTTTTT. The rearrangement joins TRBV30 to TRBJ1-4; D is uncertain. CDR3 length: 14 residues. Trimming removed 3 bases at V and 11 bases at J, with 19 bases between. The germline V gene has CDR1 GTSNPN and CDR2 SVGIG (reference sequence).

Many counts were recorded for this clonotype. The chain joins TRBV6-1 to TRBJ2-7; no reliable D call. This CDR3 has 11 residues. The germline gives CDR1 MNHNS, CDR2 SASEGT. V lost 3 bases to trimming and J lost 4 bases, with 4 bases between them. Here the CDR3 reads CASSERYEQYF. The CDR3 bases are TGTGCCAGCAGTGAGAGGTACGAGCAGTACTTC.

The chain employs TRBV6-5 and TRBJ2-7; 11 bases align to TRBD1. There are 15 residues in the CDR3. Germline values: CDR1 MNHEY, CDR2 SVGAGI. Trimming at V came to 6 bases and at J to 5 bases, leaving 9 bases not matched to a gene. CDR3 sequence reads: CASSHGQGAKDEQYV. For the CDR3, the DNA is TGTGCCAGCAGCCACGGACAGGGGGCGAAGGACGAGCAGTACGTC.

The chain joins TRBV7-2 to TRBJ1-1; D remains ambiguous. The CDR3 covers 14 residues. Trimming removed 2 bases at V and 4 bases at J, with 11 bases between. Germline V gene lookup returns CDR1 SGHTA and CDR2 FQGNSA. The chain's CDR3 is CASSLYHWSTEAFF. The CDR3 nucleotides are TGTGCCAGCAGCTTATACCATTGGAGCACTGAAGCTTTCTTT. Based on the CDR3 plus reference TRBV7-2 and TRBJ1-1, the full variable domain is GAGVSQSPSNKVTEKGKDVELRCDPISGHTALYWYRQSLGQGLEFLIYFQGNSAPDKSGLPSDRFSAERTGGSVSTLTIQRTQQEDSAVYLCASSLYHWSTEAFFGQGTRLTVV.

The chain uses TRBV5-1 and TRBJ2-1; 15 bases align to TRBD2. Unmatched junction bases numbered 3, after V lost 3 bases and J lost 2 bases. CDR1 and CDR2 (germline): SGHRS, YFSETQ. The CDR3 spans 17 residues. The CDR3 is CASSSGLAGGPYNEQFF. As DNA, the CDR3 is TGCGCCAGCAGCTCGGGACTAGCGGGGGGCCCCTACAATGAGCAGTTCTTC.